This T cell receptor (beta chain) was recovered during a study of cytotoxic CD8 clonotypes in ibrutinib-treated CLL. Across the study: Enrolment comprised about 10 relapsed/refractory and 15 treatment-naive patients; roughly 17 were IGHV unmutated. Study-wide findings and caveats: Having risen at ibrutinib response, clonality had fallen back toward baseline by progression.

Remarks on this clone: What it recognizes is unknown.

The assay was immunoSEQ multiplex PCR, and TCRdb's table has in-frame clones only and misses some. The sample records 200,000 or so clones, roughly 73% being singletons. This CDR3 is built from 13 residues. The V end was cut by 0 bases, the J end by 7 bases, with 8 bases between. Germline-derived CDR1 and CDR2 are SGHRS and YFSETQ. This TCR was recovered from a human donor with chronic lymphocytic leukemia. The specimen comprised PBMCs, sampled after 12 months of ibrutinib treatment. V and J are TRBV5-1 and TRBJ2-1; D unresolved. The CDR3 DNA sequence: TGCGCCAGCAGCTTGGGACTCCGGAATGAGCAGTTCTTC. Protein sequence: CASSLGLRNEQFF.